A single sample is the source of the 15 T cell receptor beta chains below, sequenced in a study of T cells in Graves' hyperthyroidism and ophthalmopathy. Amplified TCR beta CDR3 regions derived from RNA transcripts. The TCR CDR3 first-round RT-PCR relied on the HTBI primer set. Each CDR3 protein is one row after TCRdb ran MiXCR on the multiplex PCR reads. The table lists hundreds of thousands of distinct CDR3 sequences, roughly 40% of them singletons, with roughly 8.3% in the top ten. The sequencing input was blood. The receptors originated from a man in his late teens or twenties with Graves' hyperthyroidism.

The V and J genes are TRBV24-1 and TRBJ1-5, with TRBD1 matching over 9 bases. The trim removed 3 bases at V and 3 bases at J, leaving 5 bases unmatched. Germline assignment: CDR1 KGHDR and CDR2 SFDVKD. The CDR3 runs to 16 residues. CDR3 residues: CATSDARTGDNQPQHF. The CDR3 coding sequence is TGTGCCACCAGTGATGCCCGGACAGGGGACAATCAGCCCCAGCATTTT.

The rearrangement uses TRBV29-1 and TRBJ1-2; D is unclear. V was shortened by 7 bases and J by 4 bases, with 10 bases between the two germline ends. The CDR3 consists of 11 residues. Germline V gives CDR1 SQVTM, CDR2 ANQGSEA. The CDR3 coding sequence is TGCAGCGGGAAATTCACCTATGGCTACACCTTC. Its translation: CSGKFTYGYTF. Variable domain in full (rest from reference TRBV29-1 and TRBJ1-2): SAVISQKPSRDICQRGTSLTIQCQVDSQVTMMFWYRQQPGQSLTLIATANQGSEATYESGFVIDKFPISRPNLTFSTLTVSNMSPEDSSIYLCSGKFTYGYTFGSGTRLTVV.

This clonotype was seen ten or more times. The rearrangement links TRBV29-1 to TRBJ1-1; D is unresolved. CDR3 length equals 11 residues. V was pared by 4 bases and J by 8 bases, with 11 bases between. Germline V lookup: CDR1 SQVTM, CDR2 ANQGSEA. The CDR3 nucleotides read TGCAGCGTTGCGTCCGTCTCCGAAGCTTTCTTT. Translating gives CSVASVSEAFF. Combining the CDR3 with reference TRBV29-1 and TRBJ1-1 gives the whole variable domain SAVISQKPSRDICQRGTSLTIQCQVDSQVTMMFWYRQQPGQSLTLIATANQGSEATYESGFVIDKFPISRPNLTFSTLTVSNMSPEDSSIYLCSVASVSEAFFGQGTRLTVV.

This clonotype was detected many times. This chain uses TRBV29-1 with TRBJ2-7, with 9 bases matching TRBD1. CDR3 length: 14 residues. With V trimmed by 3 bases and J by 5 bases, 8 bases remained unmatched. Germline V gene sequence: CDR1 SQVTM, CDR2 ANQGSEA. CDR3 nucleotide sequence: TGCAGCGTTGATGGCGGGACAGGGTTTAACGAGCAGTACTTC. Amino acid sequence: CSVDGGTGFNEQYF.

The CDR3 is CASSTGQGRGELFF. CDR3 bases: TGTGCCAGCAGCACCGGCCAGGGGCGGGGGGAGCTGTTTTTT. This chain connects TRBV7-2 to TRBJ2-2; D may be TRBD1 (6 bases). There are 14 residues in the CDR3. Germline V gene sequence: CDR1 SGHTA, CDR2 FQGNSA. V lost 5 bases and J 8 bases, leaving 15 bases between the germline ends.

This chain links TRBV5-1 with TRBJ1-1; D ambiguous. The CDR3 spans 14 residues. CDR1 SGHRS and CDR2 YFSETQ come from the germline V gene. Trimming stripped 4 bases from V and 0 bases from J, with 10 bases between. CDR3 residues: CASSTKVLNTEAFF. In nucleotides, the CDR3 is TGCGCCAGCAGCACTAAGGTGTTGAACACTGAAGCTTTCTTT.

The rearrangement joins TRBV11-2 to TRBJ2-7; D remains unclear. CDR1 is SGHAT, CDR2 FQNNGV, per germline. V was pared by 5 bases and J by 7 bases, with 9 bases between. The CDR3 runs to 11 residues. CDR3 in amino acids: CASSNTNEQYF. The CDR3 coding sequence is TGTGCCAGCAGCAACACGAATGAGCAGTACTTC.

This clonotype has a count of ten or more. The genes are TRBV2 and TRBJ2-2, with TRBD2 matching 7 bases. Germline trimming cut 5 bases from V and 3 bases from J; bases unmatched to any gene: 3. From germline, CDR1 is SNHLY and CDR2 FYNNEI. This CDR3 is 14 amino acids long. Written as DNA, the CDR3 is TGTGCCAGCAGTAGCGGGGCCCACACCGGGGAGCTGTTTTTT. Its protein is CASSSGAHTGELFF. The entire variable domain, with the rest obtained from reference TRBV2 and TRBJ2-2, is as follows: EPEVTQTPSHQVTQMGQEVILRCVPISNHLYFYWYRQILGQKVEFLVSFYNNEISEKSEIFDDQFSVERPDGSNFTLKIRSTKLEDSAMYFCASSSGAHTGELFFGEGSRLTVL.

About this clonotype itself: This clone may be a read error of a much larger clone one base away. In this CDR3 the conserved last residue, phenylalanine or tryptophan, is missing, so a read error is likely. This sequence joins TRBV29-1 and TRBJ1-1; no clear D. Germline CDR1 SQVTM, CDR2 ANQGSEA. CDR3 size: 12 residues. V lost 4 bases and J 6 bases, leaving 12 bases between the germline ends. CDR3 in amino acids: CSVVATGSEAFL. In DNA form, the CDR3 reads TGCAGCGTTGTGGCGACTGGGTCTGAAGCTTTCCTT.

This clonotype has at least ten counts. The genes are TRBV7-9 and TRBJ1-1; TRBD1 might be the D (5 bases). V was trimmed by 1 base and J by 11 bases, leaving 14 bases between them. Germline V gene lookup returns CDR1 SEHNR and CDR2 FQNEAQ (reference sequence). The CDR3 is made up of 13 amino acids. The CDR3 region is CASSLEFGHFAFF. CDR3 coding DNA: TGTGCCAGCAGCTTAGAATTTGGACACTTCGCTTTCTTT.

The CDR3 bases are TGTGCCAGCAGTTTGTTAGGACAGGGGGCAGATACGCAGTATTTT. It translates to CASSLLGQGADTQYF. The rearrangement uses TRBV12-3 or TRBV12-4 and TRBJ2-3, with 10 bases matching TRBD1. Unmatched junction bases numbered 4, after V lost 3 bases and J lost 4 bases. The CDR3 loop spans 15 amino acids.

This clonotype was seen at least ten times. The J gene is TRBJ1-2, the V gene TRBV2, with TRBD1 as a possible D gene (5 bases). Germline CDR1 and CDR2: SNHLY and FYNNEI. Trimming left V 2 bases short and J 7 bases short, with 14 bases between. This CDR3 is built from 14 residues. CDR3 nucleotides: TGTGCCAGCAGTGAAAGAGGGGATCGTGTTGGCTACACCTTC. Protein product: CASSERGDRVGYTF.

Concerning this clonotype itself: One base away lies a much larger clone, so this may be a sequencing read error. The V call is TRBV7-2, the J call TRBJ1-4; 7 bases agree with TRBD1. The V gene end was trimmed by 5 bases and the J gene end by 12 bases; junction bases not matched to a gene: 9. This CDR3 comprises 13 residues. Germline V lookup: CDR1 SGHTA, CDR2 FQGNSA. The CDR3 coding sequence is TGTGCCAGCAGCCTGGGGACAGTAGGAGAACTGTTTTTT. Its translation: CASSLGTVGELFF.

This clonotype was counted at least ten times. The chain recombines TRBV25-1 with TRBJ1-2; D is unclear. The V gene's germline CDR1 is MGHDK and CDR2 SYGVNS. The length of the CDR3 is 12 residues. Trimming removed 7 bases from V and 7 bases from J, with 13 bases in between. CDR3 residues: CASNRAGLGYTF. The DNA for the CDR3 is TGTGCCAGCAATCGAGCCGGGCTTGGCTACACCTTC.

Many counts were recorded for this clonotype. The chain employs TRBV20-1 and TRBJ1-5; D perhaps matches TRBD1 (5 bases). Germline lookup yields CDR1 DFQATT and CDR2 SNEGSKA (reference sequence). The CDR3 is made up of 12 amino acids. V was shortened by 1 base and J by 4 bases, with 5 bases between the two germline ends. CDR3 sequence reads: CSARAGNQPQHF. The DNA for the CDR3 is TGCAGTGCTAGAGCAGGGAATCAGCCCCAGCATTTT.